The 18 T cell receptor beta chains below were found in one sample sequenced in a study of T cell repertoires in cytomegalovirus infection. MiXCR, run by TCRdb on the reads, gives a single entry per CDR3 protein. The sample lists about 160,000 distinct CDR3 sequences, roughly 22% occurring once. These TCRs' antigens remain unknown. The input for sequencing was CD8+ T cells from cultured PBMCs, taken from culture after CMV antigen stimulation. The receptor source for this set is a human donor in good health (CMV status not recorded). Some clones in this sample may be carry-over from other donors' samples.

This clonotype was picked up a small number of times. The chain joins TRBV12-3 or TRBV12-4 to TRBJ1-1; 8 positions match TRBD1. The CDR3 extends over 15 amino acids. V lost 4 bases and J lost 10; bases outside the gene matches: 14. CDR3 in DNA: TGTGCCAGCAGTTATCATCACGGATCCGGGACAGGAGCTTTCTTT. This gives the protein CASSYHHGSGTGAFF.

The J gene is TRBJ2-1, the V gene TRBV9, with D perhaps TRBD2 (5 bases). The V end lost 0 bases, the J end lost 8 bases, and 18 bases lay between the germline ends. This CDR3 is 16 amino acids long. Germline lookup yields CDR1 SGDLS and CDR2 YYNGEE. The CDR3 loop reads CASSVAARLPYDEQFF. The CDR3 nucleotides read TGTGCCAGCAGCGTAGCGGCTAGACTACCTTACGATGAGCAGTTCTTC.

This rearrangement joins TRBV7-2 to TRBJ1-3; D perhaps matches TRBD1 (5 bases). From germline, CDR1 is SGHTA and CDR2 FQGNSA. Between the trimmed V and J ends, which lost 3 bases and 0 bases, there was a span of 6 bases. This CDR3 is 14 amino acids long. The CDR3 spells CASSFRDSGNTIYF. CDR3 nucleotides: TGTGCCAGCAGCTTCAGGGACTCTGGAAACACCATATATTTT.

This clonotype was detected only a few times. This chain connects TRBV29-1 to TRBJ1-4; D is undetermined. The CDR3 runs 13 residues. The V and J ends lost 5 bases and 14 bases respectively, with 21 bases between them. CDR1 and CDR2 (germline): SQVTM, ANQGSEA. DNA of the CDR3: TGCAGCGTTCTTTGGGCCCGATCCTTCGGGCTGTTTTTT. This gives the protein CSVLWARSFGLFF. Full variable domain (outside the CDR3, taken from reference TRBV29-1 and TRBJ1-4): SAVISQKPSRDICQRGTSLTIQCQVDSQVTMMFWYRQQPGQSLTLIATANQGSEATYESGFVIDKFPISRPNLTFSTLTVSNMSPEDSSIYLCSVLWARSFGLFFGSGTQLSVL.

This CDR3 reads CSARDTPGGGKNTEAFF. The CDR3, as DNA: TGCAGTGCTAGAGATACCCCCGGGGGGGGAAAGAACACTGAAGCTTTCTTT. The chain is built from TRBV20-1 and TRBJ1-1, with D maybe TRBD1 (5 bases). Germline-derived CDR1 and CDR2 are DFQATT and SNEGSKA (reference sequence). V was clipped by 0 bases and J by 1 base, with 18 bases between them. This CDR3 contains 17 residues.

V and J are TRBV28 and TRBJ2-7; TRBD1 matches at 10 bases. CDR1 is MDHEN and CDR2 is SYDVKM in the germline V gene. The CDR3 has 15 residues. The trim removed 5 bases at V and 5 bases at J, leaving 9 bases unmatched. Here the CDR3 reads CASSPAGTGVNEQYF. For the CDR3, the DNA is TGTGCCAGCAGTCCCGCCGGGACAGGGGTCAACGAGCAGTACTTC.

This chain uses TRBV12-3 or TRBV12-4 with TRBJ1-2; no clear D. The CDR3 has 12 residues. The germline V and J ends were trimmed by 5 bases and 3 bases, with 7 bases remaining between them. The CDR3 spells CASSLRDYGYTF. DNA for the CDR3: TGTGCCAGCAGTCTACGGGACTATGGCTACACCTTC.

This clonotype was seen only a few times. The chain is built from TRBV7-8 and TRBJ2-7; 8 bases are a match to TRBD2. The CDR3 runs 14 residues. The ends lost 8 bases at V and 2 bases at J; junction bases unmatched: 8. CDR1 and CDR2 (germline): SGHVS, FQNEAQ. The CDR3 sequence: CASVNSGVPYEQYF. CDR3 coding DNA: TGTGCCAGCGTCAATAGCGGGGTACCCTACGAGCAGTACTTC.

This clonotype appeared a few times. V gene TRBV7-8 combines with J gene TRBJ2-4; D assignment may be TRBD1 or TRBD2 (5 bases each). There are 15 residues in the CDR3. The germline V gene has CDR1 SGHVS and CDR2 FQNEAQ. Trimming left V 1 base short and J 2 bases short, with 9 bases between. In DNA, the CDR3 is TGTGCCAGCAGCTTAGAGTGGGGGTCCAAAAACATTCAGTACTTC. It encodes CASSLEWGSKNIQYF.

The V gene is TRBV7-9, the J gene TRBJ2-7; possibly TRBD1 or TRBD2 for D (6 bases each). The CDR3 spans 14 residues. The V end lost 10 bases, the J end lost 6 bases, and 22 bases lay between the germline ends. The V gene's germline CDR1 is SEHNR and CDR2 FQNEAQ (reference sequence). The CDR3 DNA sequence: TGTGCCACCAGGGGAGGAGAGGACCTTTCCGAGCAGTACTTC. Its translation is CATRGGEDLSEQYF.

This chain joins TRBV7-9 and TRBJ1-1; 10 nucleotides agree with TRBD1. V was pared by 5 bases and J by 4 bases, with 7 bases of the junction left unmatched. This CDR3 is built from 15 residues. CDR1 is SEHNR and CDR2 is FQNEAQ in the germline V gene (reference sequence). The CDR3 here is CASSPRDRGSTEAFF. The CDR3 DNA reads TGTGCCAGCAGCCCCCGGGACAGGGGTAGCACTGAAGCTTTCTTT.

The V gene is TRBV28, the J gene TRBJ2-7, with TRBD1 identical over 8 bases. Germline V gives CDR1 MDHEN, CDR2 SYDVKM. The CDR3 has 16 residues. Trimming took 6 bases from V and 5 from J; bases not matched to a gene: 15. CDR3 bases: TGTGCCAGCAGCCCGTCCCTAATCGACAGGGGCCACGAGCAGTACTTC. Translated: CASSPSLIDRGHEQYF.

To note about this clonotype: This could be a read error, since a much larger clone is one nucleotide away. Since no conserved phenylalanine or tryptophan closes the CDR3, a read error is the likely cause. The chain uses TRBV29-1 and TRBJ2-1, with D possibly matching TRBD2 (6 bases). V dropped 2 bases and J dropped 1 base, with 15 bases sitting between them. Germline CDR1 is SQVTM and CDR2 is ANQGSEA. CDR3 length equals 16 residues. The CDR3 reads CSVESAGRRSYNEQFL. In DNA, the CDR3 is TGCAGCGTTGAATCGGCAGGGAGGAGGTCCTACAATGAGCAGTTCTTG.

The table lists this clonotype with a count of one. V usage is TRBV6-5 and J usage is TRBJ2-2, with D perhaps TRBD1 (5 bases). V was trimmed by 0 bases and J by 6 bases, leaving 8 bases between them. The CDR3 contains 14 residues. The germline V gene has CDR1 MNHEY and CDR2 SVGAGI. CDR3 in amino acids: CASSYSGVPGELFF. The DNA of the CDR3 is TGTGCCAGCAGTTACTCAGGGGTGCCCGGGGAGCTGTTTTTT.

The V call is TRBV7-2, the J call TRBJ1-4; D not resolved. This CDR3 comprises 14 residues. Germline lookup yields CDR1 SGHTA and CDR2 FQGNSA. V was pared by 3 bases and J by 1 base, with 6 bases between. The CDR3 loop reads CASSFWETNEKLFF. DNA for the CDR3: TGTGCCAGCAGCTTTTGGGAAACTAATGAAAAACTGTTTTTT.

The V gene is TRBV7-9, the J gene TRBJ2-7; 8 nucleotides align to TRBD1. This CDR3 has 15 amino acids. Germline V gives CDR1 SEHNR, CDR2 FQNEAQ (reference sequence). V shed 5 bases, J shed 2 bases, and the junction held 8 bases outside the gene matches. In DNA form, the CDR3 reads TGTGCCAGCAGCCCCGGACAGGGTAAACCCTACGAGCAGTACGTC. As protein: CASSPGQGKPYEQYV.

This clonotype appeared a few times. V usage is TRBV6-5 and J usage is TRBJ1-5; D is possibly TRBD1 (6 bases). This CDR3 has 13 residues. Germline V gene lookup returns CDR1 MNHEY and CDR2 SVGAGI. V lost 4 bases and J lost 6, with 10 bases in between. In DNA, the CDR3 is TGTGCCAGCAGTTTGGGGGGGGCTCAGCCCCAGCATTTT. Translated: CASSLGGAQPQHF.

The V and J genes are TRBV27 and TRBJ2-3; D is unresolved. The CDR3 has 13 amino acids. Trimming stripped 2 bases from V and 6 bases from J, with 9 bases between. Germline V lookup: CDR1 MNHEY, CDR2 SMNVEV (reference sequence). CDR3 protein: CASSLRIGDTQYF. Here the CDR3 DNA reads TGTGCCAGCAGTTTACGCATTGGGGATACGCAGTATTTT.